This T cell receptor beta chain emerged from a study of blood T cell repertoires in COVID-19. The wider study: Acute and convalescent COVID-19 specimens originated in the United States, Italy and Spain.

As processed by the authors: Amplification of reference gene primers provided the estimated nucleated cell counts. Sequenced by immunoSEQ multiplex PCR; TCRdb stores in-frame clones only, minus some. For V, J and clone size, that table is used; D and trimming come from the DNA. The profile shows 180,000 or so clones, approximately 85% of them singletons. This clone was seen a single time. Participants were aged roughly 18 to 95 years, lived in over 20 US areas, and enrolled virtually. Clinical history reported by participants formed the basis on which cohorts were assigned. In germline, CDR1 is SQVTM, CDR2 ANQGSEA. The J segment lost 1 base and the V segment lost 4 bases, leaving 6 bases of the junction unmatched. The CDR3 contains 14 residues.

The sequence came from a man between 35 and 55 years old who had recovered from COVID-19. The chain links TRBV29-1 to TRBJ2-7; TRBD1 matches at 8 bases. The sample consisted of PBMCs or T cells enriched from blood (not recorded which). Here the CDR3 DNA reads TGCAGCGTTGTTGCCCAGGGGGCGTCCTACGAGCAGTACTTC. This translates into CSVVAQGASYEQYF.